This T cell receptor beta chain was retrieved from a study of blood T cell repertoires in COVID-19. On the study more broadly: Donors in the United States, Italy and Spain gave samples during acute or convalescent COVID-19. From T cells, B-cell-depleted T cells, or PBMCs came the material, which was cDNA or gDNA.

The CDR3 contains 14 residues. CDR1 is SGDLS, CDR2 YYNGEE, per germline. Trimming left V 4 bases short and J 5 bases short, with 15 bases between. Authors' methods: Nucleated cell counts were estimated from reference gene primer amplification. Clones were read by immunoSEQ multiplex PCR, and TCRdb kept only the in-frame ones, dropping some. Clone size and V and J calls were adopted from that table, with D and trimming inferred from the DNA. The sample consists of 200,000 to 300,000 clones, 80% to 90% of them appearing once. The count of this clone is one. The clonotype originates from an elderly man with acute or convalescent COVID-19. The sequenced material came from peripheral blood. The V call is TRBV9, the J call TRBJ2-5, with D possibly TRBD2 on 6 matching bases. CDR3 loop: CASSLLDYIETQYF. The CDR3 coding sequence is TGTGCCAGCAGCCTCTTGGACTACATTGAGACCCAGTACTTC.